This T cell receptor (beta chain) was captured in a study of monozygotic twins with inflammatory bowel disease. General study points: Clonotype sharing was lower in IBD patients than healthy twins, most markedly with disease activity. TCRbeta inverse Simpson diversity was decreased in IBD patients versus healthy co-twins. No separation of different T cell subtypes was possible.

TCRdb reprocessed the 5' RACE reads and reports one entry per CDR3 protein, with no DNA. The sample includes about 300,000 distinct CDR3 sequences. With no T cell sorting beforehand, total RNA was isolated from whole blood. Turning to this clonotype: Its antigen is undetermined.

The CDR3 loop spans 13 amino acids. Germline V gene lookup returns CDR1 SGHRS and CDR2 YFSETQ. This clonotype originated in a human donor with ulcerative colitis or Crohn's disease, or a healthy co-twin of an affected twin (not recorded which). Sequenced: blood. The chain carries TRBV5-1 and TRBJ2-1. CDR3 sequence: CASSLVPYNEQFF. Full variable domain (rest looked up from reference TRBV5-1 and TRBJ2-1): KAGVTQTPRYLIKTRGQQVTLSCSPISGHRSVSWYQQTPGQGLQFLFEYFSETQRNKGNFPGRFSGRQFSNSRSEMNVSTLELGDSALYLCASSLVPYNEQFFGPGTRLTVL.